These 27 T cell receptor beta chains were sequenced from one sample in a study of identical twins. One entry per CDR3 protein, called by TCRdb with MiXCR from the 5' RACE reads. Of around 250,000 distinct CDR3 sequences detected, approximately 5.9% appear once; the ten largest clones hold more than 12%. A further study also used this sample, focusing on T cells expressing NK-cell markers.

Material for sequencing was CD8+ T cells sorted from blood. All receptors derive from a woman between 18 and 29 years old in good health.

The chain combines TRBV6-6 with TRBJ2-7; D might be TRBD1 or TRBD2, each matching 5 bases. The CDR3 loop spans 13 amino acids. Per germline, CDR1 MNHNY and CDR2 SVGAGI (reference sequence). The germline V and J ends were trimmed by 5 bases and 5 bases, with 13 bases remaining between them. This CDR3 reads CASSEQGPNEQYF. In nucleotides, the CDR3 is TGTGCCAGCAGTGAGCAGGGACCCAACGAGCAGTACTTC.

This clonotype has at least ten counts. CDR3 nucleotides: TGTGCCAGCAGCATCAGGGCGAGCTCCTACGAGCAGTACTTC. Residues: CASSIRASSYEQYF. The chain employs TRBV27 and TRBJ2-7, with a weak D call TRBD1 (5 bases). Germline V gene lookup returns CDR1 MNHEY and CDR2 SMNVEV (reference sequence). Trimming took 6 bases from V and 0 from J, leaving 12 bases between them. The CDR3 spans 14 residues.

This clonotype was seen a few times. The chain is built from TRBV9 and TRBJ1-2; 11 positions agree with TRBD1. Germline V gene lookup returns CDR1 SGDLS and CDR2 YYNGEE. Losses at the gene ends were 4 bases for V and 4 bases for J; bases not matched to a gene: 6. This CDR3 region has 15 residues. The CDR3 coding sequence is TGTGCCAGCAGCCCTCGGACAGGGGGCATCTATGGCTACACCTTC. Residues: CASSPRTGGIYGYTF.

This clonotype was seen more than once but under ten times. This chain joins TRBV6-5 and TRBJ2-5, with a tentative D call TRBD2 (6 bases). This CDR3 is 14 amino acids long. V was clipped by 0 bases and J by 4 bases, with 9 bases between them. From germline, CDR1 is MNHEY and CDR2 SVGAGI. CDR3 loop: CASSYSRGLETQYF. Here the CDR3 DNA reads TGTGCCAGCAGTTACTCCCGGGGGTTAGAGACCCAGTACTTC.

This clonotype was seen only a few times. The genes are TRBV7-2 and TRBJ2-7; 10 bases map to TRBD1. The CDR3 covers 17 residues. The junction had 10 bases not matched to a gene; V was cut back by 4 bases and J by 1 base. Germline V gives CDR1 SGHTA, CDR2 FQGNSA. CDR3 amino acids: CASSSGQGPRRSYEQYF. CDR3 nucleotide sequence: TGTGCCAGCAGCTCGGGACAGGGGCCTCGACGGTCCTACGAGCAGTACTTC.

Only a few counts were recorded for this clonotype. The chain couples TRBV6-5 to TRBJ2-3; 8 bases are a match to TRBD2. The germline CDR1 and CDR2 sequences are MNHEY and SVGAGI. The CDR3 totals 17 residues. V lost 1 base, J lost 0 bases, and 6 bases stayed unmatched. The CDR3 DNA sequence: TGTGCCAGCAGTTACTTAAGACTAGCGACTAGCACAGATACGCAGTATTTT. It yields the protein CASSYLRLATSTDTQYF.

Ten or more counts support this clonotype. The chain links TRBV5-1 to TRBJ2-1, with 9 bases identical to TRBD2. V shed 2 bases, J shed 6 bases, and the junction held 3 bases outside the gene matches. Germline lookup yields CDR1 SGHRS and CDR2 YFSETQ. The CDR3 runs 14 residues. CDR3 nucleotides: TGCGCCAGCAGCTTCGGCGGGGGGGCCAATGAGCAGTTCTTC. Protein: CASSFGGGANEQFF.

This clonotype was seen a handful of times. This may be a read error, as it is one base from a much larger clone. The genes are TRBV6-5 and TRBJ1-1, with 9 bases identical to TRBD1. This CDR3 is 11 amino acids long. V trimming: 2 bases; J trimming: 11 bases; junction bases outside the gene matches: 0. CDR1 and CDR2 from the germline V gene are MNHEY and SVGAGI. Here the CDR3 reads CASSYGQGAFF. CDR3 coding DNA: TGTGCCAGCAGTTACGGACAGGGGGCTTTCTTT.

This clonotype was recorded a few times. V is TRBV6-5 and J is TRBJ1-1, with 8 bases identical to TRBD1. CDR1 is MNHEY, CDR2 SVGAGI, per germline. The CDR3 has 15 residues. Losses at the gene ends were 4 bases for V and 0 bases for J; bases not matched to a gene: 4. In nucleotides, the CDR3 is TGTGCCAGCAGTTTTTGGACAGGGCTGAACACTGAAGCTTTCTTT. It translates to CASSFWTGLNTEAFF.

The CDR3 sequence: CATSREGVANTEAFF. The CDR3 DNA sequence: TGTGCCACCAGCAGAGAGGGGGTTGCAAACACTGAAGCTTTCTTT. The chain recombines TRBV15 with TRBJ1-1, with D possibly being TRBD1 (5 bases). The V and J ends lost 0 bases and 2 bases respectively, with 10 bases between them. Germline V gene data show CDR1 as LNHNV and CDR2 as YYDKDF (reference sequence). The CDR3 is made up of 15 amino acids.

The chain employs TRBV15 and TRBJ1-1; D possibly corresponds to TRBD1 (6 bases). Trimming stripped 0 bases from V and 1 base from J, with 18 bases between. The germline gives CDR1 LNHNV, CDR2 YYDKDF (reference sequence). The CDR3 spans 18 residues. The CDR3 DNA is TGTGCCACCAGCAGAGATATACACACAGGGCTGGAGAACACTGAAGCTTTCTTT. Its translation is CATSRDIHTGLENTEAFF.

This clonotype showed up many times. The rearrangement joins TRBV20-1 to TRBJ2-7; 10 positions agree with TRBD2. CDR3 length: 16 amino acids. Trimming cost V 5 bases and J 4 bases; bases outside gene matches: 14. Germline CDR1 reads DFQATT; CDR2 reads SNEGSKA (reference sequence). The DNA for the CDR3 is TGCAGTGCTCTCCCCAATAGCGGGAGGTCTGGGTACGAGCAGTACTTC. Its protein is CSALPNSGRSGYEQYF.

This chain links TRBV7-9 with TRBJ2-1; 11 positions agree with TRBD2. V lost 4 bases and J lost 15; bases outside the gene matches: 17. The CDR3 has 16 amino acids. CDR1 is SEHNR, CDR2 FQNEAQ, per germline (reference sequence). CDR3 sequence: CASSSPQDPSGRRSFF. CDR3 nucleotide sequence: TGTGCCAGCAGCTCACCCCAGGACCCTAGCGGGAGGAGGTCGTTCTTC.

This clonotype was detected only a few times. The chain joins TRBV10-3 to TRBJ2-1; D ambiguous. Trimming took 0 bases from V and 0 from J, leaving 9 bases between them. CDR3 length: 16 residues. The germline gives CDR1 ENHRY, CDR2 SYGVKD. Here the CDR3 reads CAISESLSSSYNEQFF. In DNA, the CDR3 is TGTGCCATCAGTGAGTCGTTGTCGAGCTCCTACAATGAGCAGTTCTTC.

In its sample, this clonotype was seen a few times. CDR3 residues: CSARAIPDTRLTDTQYF. CDR3 bases: TGCAGTGCTAGAGCTATCCCAGACACGAGGCTGACAGATACGCAGTATTTT. This chain uses TRBV20-1 with TRBJ2-3, with unresolved D. The V gene lost 1 base and the J gene lost 3 bases, with 20 bases spanning the gap. Germline CDR1 is DFQATT and CDR2 is SNEGSKA (reference sequence). The CDR3 consists of 17 residues.

In its sample, this clonotype was seen many times. The chain is built from TRBV9 and TRBJ2-2; 8 bases are a match to TRBD2. V dropped 2 bases and J dropped 7; count of bases not matched to a gene: 13. CDR3 length: 17 residues. Germline V lookup: CDR1 SGDLS, CDR2 YYNGEE. Written as DNA, the CDR3 is TGTGCCAGCAGCGTGACAACCGGGGGGGCCTCCGGCGGGGAGCTGTTTTTT. It specifies CASSVTTGGASGGELFF.

This clonotype was seen a handful of times. A read error may account for a junction end that differs from germline. The chain has TRBV25-1 and TRBJ2-7, with TRBD2 matching over 10 bases. Germline CDR1 is MGHDK and CDR2 is SYGVNS. This CDR3 is built from 11 residues. For the CDR3, the DNA is TGTGCCAGCAGTGCGGGACTAGCGCACAACTTC. This sequence encodes CASSAGLAHNF.

This clonotype was found a few times. V gene TRBV11-2 combines with J gene TRBJ2-7, with D possibly TRBD1 on 6 matching bases. CDR3 length equals 14 residues. Trimming removed 5 bases at V and 3 bases at J, with 14 bases between. Germline assignment: CDR1 SGHAT and CDR2 FQNNGV. Here the CDR3 reads CASSKGQTNYEQYF. For the CDR3, the DNA is TGTGCCAGCAGCAAGGGACAAACCAACTACGAGCAGTACTTC.

At least ten counts were recorded for this clonotype. V usage is TRBV5-1 and J usage is TRBJ1-1; no clear D. The V gene's germline CDR1 is SGHRS and CDR2 YFSETQ. CDR3 size: 13 residues. With 4 bases removed from V and 1 base from J, the gap between germline ends came to 8 bases. This CDR3 is CASSPSQNTEAFF. The CDR3 DNA reads TGCGCCAGCAGCCCCTCCCAGAACACTGAAGCTTTCTTT.

Ten or more counts support this clonotype. J is TRBJ2-6 and V is TRBV5-1, with D perhaps being TRBD1 or TRBD2 (5 bases each). The CDR3 extends over 20 amino acids. Per germline, CDR1 SGHRS and CDR2 YFSETQ. V was shortened by 0 bases and J by 0 bases, with 19 bases between the two germline ends. The CDR3 sequence: CASSLGLRQTKNSGANVLTF. CDR3 bases: TGCGCCAGCAGCTTGGGATTACGACAGACTAAAAACTCTGGGGCCAACGTCCTGACTTTC. Full variable domain (remainder filled in from reference TRBV5-1 and TRBJ2-6): KAGVTQTPRYLIKTRGQQVTLSCSPISGHRSVSWYQQTPGQGLQFLFEYFSETQRNKGNFPGRFSGRQFSNSRSEMNVSTLELGDSALYLCASSLGLRQTKNSGANVLTFGAGSRLTVL.

This clonotype was observed a few times. The CDR3 bases are TGTGCCAGCAGGTGGACAGGGAGTGAAGCTTTCTTT. Protein: CASRWTGSEAFF. The V call is TRBV12-3 or TRBV12-4, the J call TRBJ1-1, with 8 positions matching TRBD1. V lost 6 bases, J lost 7 bases, and 4 bases stayed unmatched. The CDR3 contains 12 residues.

In its sample, this clonotype was seen many times. The CDR3 sequence is CSVGGLVDTGELFF. The CDR3, as DNA: TGCAGCGTGGGGGGGTTGGTAGACACCGGGGAGCTGTTTTTT. The genes are TRBV29-1 and TRBJ2-2; 7 bases are a match to TRBD2. CDR3 length: 14 amino acids. V was clipped by 6 bases and J by 3 bases; unmatched bases: 7. Germline V gene lookup returns CDR1 SQVTM and CDR2 ANQGSEA.

The rearrangement links TRBV7-6 to TRBJ2-5; TRBD2 matches at 8 bases. Germline V CDR1 and CDR2: SGHVS, FNYEAQ. J gave up 4 bases and V 5 bases, and 3 bases lay outside the gene matches. This CDR3 comprises 13 residues. The CDR3 region has the DNA TGTGCCAGCAGCGTCCTAGCGGGAGAGACCCAGTACTTC. Translated: CASSVLAGETQYF.

Many counts were recorded for this clonotype. The rearrangement joins TRBV7-9 to TRBJ1-1; the D gene is possibly TRBD1 (5 bases). CDR1 is SEHNR, CDR2 FQNEAQ, per germline (reference sequence). The length of the CDR3 is 11 residues. The V gene lost 10 bases and the J gene lost 5 bases, with 11 bases spanning the gap. CDR3 loop: CAILGGTEAFF. The CDR3, as DNA: TGTGCCATCCTGGGGGGGACTGAAGCTTTCTTT.

V gene TRBV7-2 combines with J gene TRBJ2-7; D gene ambiguous. This CDR3 has 13 amino acids. Germline V gene lookup returns CDR1 SGHTA and CDR2 FQGNSA. V was clipped by 3 bases and J by 4 bases, with 10 bases between them. Here the CDR3 reads CASSFSTVYEQYF. The CDR3 DNA reads TGTGCCAGCAGCTTTTCGACTGTTTACGAGCAGTACTTC.

This clonotype was picked up many times. V is TRBV20-1 and J is TRBJ2-5; D gene uncertain. The V gene's germline CDR1 is DFQATT and CDR2 SNEGSKA (reference sequence). Trimming removed 5 bases from V and 3 bases from J, with 22 bases in between. CDR3 length: 16 residues. The CDR3 loop reads CSAAELRGVEEETQYF. The DNA of the CDR3 is TGCAGTGCTGCAGAATTACGAGGAGTAGAGGAAGAGACCCAGTACTTC.

This clonotype turned up a few times. The genes are TRBV7-6 and TRBJ2-3; 7 bases agree with TRBD2. With V trimmed by 5 bases and J by 1 base, 6 bases remained unmatched. Germline loops: CDR1 SGHVS, CDR2 FNYEAQ. The CDR3 has 15 residues. CDR3 DNA: TGTGCCAGCAGCGGCGGGGGAGGGCGCACAGATACGCAGTATTTT. Translating it yields CASSGGGGRTDTQYF.